A selection of T cell receptor beta chains follows, all from one sample in a study of blood T cell repertoires in COVID-19. Generated by immunoSEQ multiplex PCR, the TCRdb table keeps only in-frame clones and is missing some. This sample carries roughly 200,000 clones, around 86% of them seen once, and the ten largest clones take roughly 5.9%. Sequencing was performed on PBMCs or T cells enriched from blood (not recorded which). The receptor set was obtained from a man aged 40-50 years with acute COVID-19. Each CDR3 is given with its conserved first and last residue. The order of the fields is CDR3 protein, CDR3 DNA, J gene, clone size, D gene, V gene. D genes are given only for firm matches. The size of a clone is reported for some rows only, either as once, few or many, or as a class for expanded clones.

CDR3 protein: CASSWTSGAYNEQFF
CDR3 DNA: TGTGCCAGCAGTTGGACTAGCGGGGCATACAATGAGCAGTTCTTC
J gene: TRBJ2-1
clone size: NA
D gene: TRBD2
V gene: TRBV6-1

CDR3 protein: CASSMTVINTGELFF
CDR3 DNA: TGTGCCAGTAGTATGACAGTCATAAACACCGGGGAGCTGTTTTTT
J gene: TRBJ2-2
clone size: NA
D gene: NA
V gene: TRBV19

CDR3 protein: CASSGANYEQYF
CDR3 DNA: TGTGCCAGCAGCGGAGCTAATTACGAGCAGTACTTC
J gene: TRBJ2-7
clone size: NA
D gene: NA
V gene: TRBV9

CDR3 protein: CASSLVLGAAFF
CDR3 DNA: TGTGCCAGCAGCCTCGTTTTGGGGGCAGCTTTCTTT
J gene: TRBJ1-1
clone size: NA
D gene: NA
V gene: TRBV11-2

CDR3 protein: CASSDGTASYNSPLHF
CDR3 DNA: TGCGCCAGCAGCGATGGGACAGCCTCCTATAATTCACCCCTCCACTTT
J gene: TRBJ1-6
clone size: NA
D gene: TRBD1
V gene: TRBV5-1

CDR3 protein: CSARQNYGYTF
CDR3 DNA: TGCAGTGCTCGACAGAACTATGGCTACACCTTC
J gene: TRBJ1-2
clone size: NA
D gene: NA
V gene: TRBV20-1

CDR3 protein: CASSLTGSGGGELFF
CDR3 DNA: TGTGCCAGCAGCTTAACCGGGAGTGGGGGCGGGGAGCTGTTTTTT
J gene: TRBJ2-2
clone size: NA
D gene: NA
V gene: TRBV7-2

CDR3 protein: CASSQPGETGELFF
CDR3 DNA: TGTGCCAGCAGCCAACCAGGGGAGACCGGGGAGCTGTTTTTT
J gene: TRBJ2-2
clone size: NA
D gene: NA
V gene: TRBV4-2

CDR3 protein: CASSYSRGYEQYF
CDR3 DNA: TGTGCCAGCAGTTACTCACGGGGATACGAGCAGTACTTC
J gene: TRBJ2-7
clone size: NA
D gene: NA
V gene: TRBV6-2/TRBV6-3

CDR3 protein: CASSIAPTGDLYEQYF
CDR3 DNA: TGTGCCAGCAGCATAGCCCCGACAGGGGATCTGTACGAGCAGTACTTC
J gene: TRBJ2-7
clone size: NA
D gene: TRBD1
V gene: TRBV7-9

CDR3 protein: CASSVGQIEGTEAFF
CDR3 DNA: TGTGCCAGCAGTGTGGGACAAATCGAAGGCACTGAAGCTTTCTTT
J gene: TRBJ1-1
clone size: once
D gene: NA
V gene: TRBV2

CDR3 protein: CASSGTGNQPQHF
CDR3 DNA: TGTGCCAGCAGTGGGACAGGCAATCAGCCCCAGCATTTT
J gene: TRBJ1-5
clone size: NA
D gene: TRBD1
V gene: TRBV28

CDR3 protein: CASSFAGQGYTF
CDR3 DNA: TGTGCCAGCAGTTTCGCAGGTCAGGGCTACACCTTC
J gene: TRBJ1-2
clone size: NA
D gene: NA
V gene: TRBV12-3/TRBV12-4

CDR3 protein: CASSPTGGGETQYF
CDR3 DNA: TGTGCCAGCAGCCCGACAGGGGGAGGGGAGACCCAGTACTTC
J gene: TRBJ2-5
clone size: NA
D gene: TRBD1
V gene: TRBV5-4

CDR3 protein: CASSGGANTEAFF
CDR3 DNA: TGTGCCAGCTCGGGAGGCGCGAACACTGAAGCTTTCTTT
J gene: TRBJ1-1
clone size: NA
D gene: NA
V gene: TRBV18

CDR3 protein: CASSLSGAFEKLFF
CDR3 DNA: TGTGCCAGCAGTTTATCTGGGGCTTTTGAAAAACTGTTTTTT
J gene: TRBJ1-4
clone size: once
D gene: NA
V gene: TRBV27

CDR3 protein: CASSLSPSGQGSFGYTF
CDR3 DNA: TGTGCCAGCAGCTTATCACCGTCGGGACAGGGATCCTTTGGCTACACCTTC
J gene: TRBJ1-2
clone size: few
D gene: TRBD1
V gene: TRBV7-3

CDR3 protein: CASGTDRAYNEQFF
CDR3 DNA: TGTGCCAGCGGAACGGACAGGGCCTACAATGAGCAGTTCTTC
J gene: TRBJ2-1
clone size: NA
D gene: TRBD1
V gene: TRBV28

CDR3 protein: CASSLGDRTNYGYTF
CDR3 DNA: TGCGCCAGCAGCTTGGGGGACAGGACTAACTATGGCTACACCTTC
J gene: TRBJ1-2
clone size: NA
D gene: TRBD1
V gene: TRBV5-1

CDR3 protein: CASRPTSSGNTIYF
CDR3 DNA: TGTGCCAGCAGACCTACGAGCTCTGGAAACACCATATATTTT
J gene: TRBJ1-3
clone size: NA
D gene: NA
V gene: TRBV27

CDR3 protein: CAWNMNTEAFF
CDR3 DNA: TGTGCCTGGAATATGAACACTGAAGCTTTCTTT
J gene: TRBJ1-1
clone size: once
D gene: NA
V gene: TRBV30

CDR3 protein: CASTSGSTNYGYTF
CDR3 DNA: TGTGCCAGCACCTCCGGGTCTACTAACTATGGCTACACCTTC
J gene: TRBJ1-2
clone size: NA
D gene: NA
V gene: TRBV28

CDR3 protein: CASSQDFGHHQPQHF
CDR3 DNA: TGCGCCAGCAGCCAAGATTTCGGACACCATCAGCCCCAGCATTTT
J gene: TRBJ1-5
clone size: few
D gene: NA
V gene: TRBV4-3

CDR3 protein: CASSRTGTYNEQFF
CDR3 DNA: TGTGCCAGCAGTCGTACAGGGACCTACAATGAGCAGTTCTTC
J gene: TRBJ2-1
clone size: NA
D gene: NA
V gene: TRBV6-6

CDR3 protein: CASGRVRGPYSPLHF
CDR3 DNA: TGTGCCAGCGGGCGGGTCCGCGGCCCCTATTCACCCCTCCACTTT
J gene: TRBJ1-6
clone size: NA
D gene: NA
V gene: TRBV2

CDR3 protein: CASKGDTEAFF
CDR3 DNA: TGTGCCAGCAAGGGGGACACTGAAGCTTTCTTT
J gene: TRBJ1-1
clone size: NA
D gene: NA
V gene: TRBV28

CDR3 protein: CASSPGGWETQYF
CDR3 DNA: TGTGCCAGCAGCCCGGGCGGGTGGGAGACCCAGTACTTC
J gene: TRBJ2-5
clone size: NA
D gene: NA
V gene: TRBV9

CDR3 protein: CAAATSNQPQHF
CDR3 DNA: TGTGCCGCAGCGACTAGCAATCAGCCCCAGCATTTT
J gene: TRBJ1-5
clone size: few
D gene: NA
V gene: TRBV19

CDR3 protein: CASRPRDSGANVLTF
CDR3 DNA: TGTGCCAGCAGACCCAGGGACTCTGGGGCCAACGTCCTGACTTTC
J gene: TRBJ2-6
clone size: NA
D gene: NA
V gene: TRBV28

CDR3 protein: CASRLSGSTYNEQFF
CDR3 DNA: TGCGCCAGCAGACTTAGCGGGAGCACCTACAATGAGCAGTTCTTC
J gene: TRBJ2-1
clone size: NA
D gene: TRBD2
V gene: TRBV5-1

CDR3 protein: CASSTPSGSVGYNEQFF
CDR3 DNA: TGTGCCAGCAGCACCCCTAGCGGGAGCGTTGGGTACAATGAGCAGTTCTTC
J gene: TRBJ2-1
clone size: NA
D gene: TRBD2
V gene: TRBV7-9

CDR3 protein: CSASEGAATEAFF
CDR3 DNA: TGCAGTGCTAGTGAGGGCGCCGCGACTGAAGCTTTCTTT
J gene: TRBJ1-1
clone size: NA
D gene: NA
V gene: TRBV20-1